This T cell receptor beta chain is from a study of blood T cell repertoires in COVID-19. Study context: Collection of acute and convalescent COVID-19 samples took place in the United States, Italy and Spain. Sample material is recorded as cDNA or gDNA derived from T cells, B-cell-depleted T cells, or PBMCs.

Germline V gives CDR1 SEHNR, CDR2 FQNEAQ (reference sequence). Unmatched junction bases numbered 6, after V lost 6 bases and J lost 5 bases. The CDR3 length is 14 residues. In the study's own analysis: Amplification of reference gene primers was used by the study to estimate nucleated cell counts. Data came from immunoSEQ multiplex PCR; TCRdb stores just in-frame clones and leaves some out. Clone size and V and J calls were adopted from that table, with D and trimming inferred from the DNA. Among over 150,000 clones listed, around 74% were seen once. This receptor was obtained from a woman older than 75 with acute or convalescent COVID-19. The V call is TRBV7-9, the J call TRBJ1-4, with 7 positions matching TRBD1. The sequencing input was peripheral blood. As DNA, the CDR3 is TGTGCCAGCAGTTCGACAGGGTGGAATGAAAAACTGTTTTTT. Amino acids: CASSSTGWNEKLFF.